This TCR beta chain comes out of a study of identical twins. Findings of the study overall: When twins shared out-of-frame alpha sequences, those sequences had excess low generation probability. It was out-of-frame TCR alpha sharing in monozygotic twins that models underestimated.

The V gene end was trimmed by 7 bases and the J gene end by 1 base; junction bases not matched to a gene: 4. CDR1 MNHNS and CDR2 SASEGT come from the germline V gene. This CDR3 has 15 amino acids. No donor was unhealthy or non-Caucasian. This clonotype was counted ten times or more. As yet, its antigen is unknown. MiXCR was run by TCRdb on the 5' RACE reads, yielding one entry per CDR3 protein. The table lists 350,000 to 500,000 distinct CDR3 sequences, 15% to 20% of them singletons, with around 12% in the top ten. Sequenced sample: naive T cells sorted from blood. The rearrangement uses TRBV6-1 and TRBJ2-2, with 9 bases matching TRBD2. The origin of this receptor is a man over 45 in good health. The CDR3 loop is CASNPAGGNTGELFF. CDR3 in DNA: TGTGCCAGCAACCCAGCGGGAGGGAACACCGGGGAGCTGTTTTTT.